This T cell receptor beta chain was documented in a study of PD-L1 blockade in urothelial cancer. Overall study: Between 0 and 3 prior chemotherapy regimens had been given to patients. Blood-derived samples held a median approximately 140,000 T cells. General observations from the study: Pretreatment TCR clonality in blood under the median foretold superior survival.

In regard to this clone: Its antigen is unknown.

Time point here: pretreatment peripheral blood. Assay: immunoSEQ multiplex PCR; the TCRdb copy retains only in-frame clones and omits some. The data contain 85,000 to 95,000 clones, about 90% of them singletons. This specimen consisted of PBMCs, obtained around atezolizumab (anti-PD-L1) treatment. The sequence derives from a woman older than 75 with urothelial cancer.

The CDR3 DNA sequence: TGCGCCAGCAGCTTGGAATCCAGAAATCAGCCCCAGCATTTT. This encodes CASSLESRNQPQHF. This chain links TRBV5-1 with TRBJ1-5, with D unresolved. Trimming removed 0 bases from V and 4 bases from J, with 8 bases in between. This CDR3 has 14 residues. CDR1 is SGHRS, CDR2 YFSETQ, per germline. Full variable domain (remainder filled in from reference TRBV5-1 and TRBJ1-5): KAGVTQTPRYLIKTRGQQVTLSCSPISGHRSVSWYQQTPGQGLQFLFEYFSETQRNKGNFPGRFSGRQFSNSRSEMNVSTLELGDSALYLCASSLESRNQPQHFGDGTRLSIL.